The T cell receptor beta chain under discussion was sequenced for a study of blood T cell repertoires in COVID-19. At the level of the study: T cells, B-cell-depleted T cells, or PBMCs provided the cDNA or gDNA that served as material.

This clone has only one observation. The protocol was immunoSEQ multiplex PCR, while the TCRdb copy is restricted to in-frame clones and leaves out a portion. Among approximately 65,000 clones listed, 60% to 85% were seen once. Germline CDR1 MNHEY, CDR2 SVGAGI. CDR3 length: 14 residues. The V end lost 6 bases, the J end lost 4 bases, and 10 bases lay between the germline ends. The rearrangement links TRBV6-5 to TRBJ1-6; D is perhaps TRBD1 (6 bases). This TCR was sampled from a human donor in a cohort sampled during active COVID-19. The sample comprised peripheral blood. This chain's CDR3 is CASSRTAYNSPLHF. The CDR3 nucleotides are TGTGCCAGCAGCCGGACAGCTTATAATTCACCCCTCCACTTT.